This TCR beta chain emerged from a study of cytomegalovirus exposure and HLA in healthy donors. Study details: Sequencing of roughly 180 million T cells in an earlier analysis found some 100 million unique TCR beta sequences.

Points from the study as a whole: It was reported that TCR beta sequences correctly inferred the HLA-A and HLA-B alleles for most subjects. When the data were analyzed later, several of the most significant clusters appeared to be linked to common viral pathogens.

A multiplex PCR was run with 60 Vbeta primers and 13 Jbeta primers. In the authors' workflow: Later, some 79 million unique TCR beta chains were counted in an analysis, and approximately 9.9 million of them were shared. Assay: immunoSEQ multiplex PCR; the TCRdb copy retains only in-frame clones and omits some. For V, J and clone size, that table is used; D and trimming come from the DNA. The sample contains 50,000 to 75,000 clones, 83% of which appear only once. Trimming removed 0 bases from V and 2 bases from J, with 8 bases in between. This CDR3 spans 13 amino acids. Germline values: CDR1 GTSNPN, CDR2 SVGIG (reference sequence). Of note for this clone: Its antigen is currently unknown.

This sequence originates from a human donor in good health. The chain is built from TRBV30 and TRBJ2-7, with D perhaps matching TRBD1 (5 bases). Sequenced input: PBMCs. The CDR3 protein is CAWSVAGTYEQYF. For the CDR3, the DNA is TGTGCCTGGAGTGTCGCAGGGACCTACGAGCAGTACTTC.